This TCR beta chain was profiled in a study of a mutant IDH1 vaccine in newly diagnosed glioma. Study at large: Treated patients had a mean age of roughly 39 years and a 62.5% male, 37.5% female split. Prior therapy was radiotherapy, temozolomide, or both; most received both. At week 35 came visit V12, and visit V13 followed at week 47.

In regard to this clone: Its antigen is currently unknown.

Produced via immunoSEQ multiplex PCR; TCRdb's table is partial and in-frame only. The top ten clones hold roughly 20% of a sample with tens of thousands of clones, roughly 82% of them seen once. The time point was: week 47, end of study. Vaccine doses each comprised 300 ug of mutant IDH1 20-mer peptide, with topical imiquimod. The CDR3 totals 16 residues. V lost 1 base to trimming and J lost 4 bases, with 16 bases between them. Germline assignment: CDR1 SGHTA and CDR2 FQGNSA. This chain joins TRBV7-2 and TRBJ1-2, with D perhaps TRBD1 (5 bases). The TCR sequence derives from a man in his late teens or twenties with glioma. Some clones in this sample may be carry-over from other donors' samples. The starting material was PBMCs, obtained from a glioma patient whose treatment included an IDH1 peptide vaccine. Here the CDR3 reads CASSLGVGGGGYGYTF. In DNA, the CDR3 is TGTGCCAGCAGCTTAGGAGTCGGGGGAGGCGGCTATGGCTACACCTTC. Complete variable domain (other parts from reference TRBV7-2 and TRBJ1-2): GAGVSQSPSNKVTEKGKDVELRCDPISGHTALYWYRQSLGQGLEFLIYFQGNSAPDKSGLPSDRFSAERTGGSVSTLTIQRTQQEDSAVYLCASSLGVGGGGYGYTFGSGTRLTVV.